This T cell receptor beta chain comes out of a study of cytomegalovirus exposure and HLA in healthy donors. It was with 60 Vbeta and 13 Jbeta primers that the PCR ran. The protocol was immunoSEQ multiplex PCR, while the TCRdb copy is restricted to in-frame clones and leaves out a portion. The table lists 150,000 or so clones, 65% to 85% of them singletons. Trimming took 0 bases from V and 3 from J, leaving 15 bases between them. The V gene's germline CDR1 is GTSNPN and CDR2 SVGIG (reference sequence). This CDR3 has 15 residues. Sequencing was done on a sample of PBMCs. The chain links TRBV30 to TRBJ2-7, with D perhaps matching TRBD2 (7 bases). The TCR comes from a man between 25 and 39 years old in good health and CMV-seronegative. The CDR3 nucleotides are TGTGCCTGGAGTGTACTGGGGGGGGCTGTCTACGAGCAGTACTTC. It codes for CAWSVLGGAVYEQYF.